This passage covers 22 T cell receptor beta chains from one sample sequenced in a study of shared clonotypes between healthy human individuals. The data were produced by immunoSEQ multiplex PCR, yet TCRdb's version contains in-frame clones alone and is incomplete. This sample has roughly 1 million clones; roughly 80% occur once, and the top ten carry 1.4% to 1.5%. Sequenced sample: memory CD4+ T cells sorted from blood. This sample's subset: CD45RA-negative fraction. The receptors originated from a man aged 18 to 35 in good health.

This rearrangement joins TRBV5-1 to TRBJ2-1; 8 bases agree with TRBD2. This CDR3 comprises 16 residues. CDR1 SGHRS and CDR2 YFSETQ come from the germline V gene. V trimming: 0 bases; J trimming: 8 bases; junction bases outside the gene matches: 10. This CDR3 reads CASSLALAGGGDEQFF. The CDR3 DNA reads as TGCGCCAGCAGCTTGGCTTTGGCGGGAGGAGGCGATGAGCAGTTCTTC.

This clone was observed a single time. This rearrangement joins TRBV27 to TRBJ2-2; 7 nucleotides agree with TRBD2. The V and J ends lost 6 bases and 4 bases, in that order; junction bases with no gene match: 5. CDR1 MNHEY and CDR2 SMNVEV come from the germline V gene (reference sequence). The CDR3 runs to 14 residues. In DNA form, the CDR3 reads TGTGCCAGCAGCCCCGAGCGGGGCACCGGGGAGCTGTTTTTT. This translates into CASSPERGTGELFF.

V gene TRBV18 combines with J gene TRBJ2-3; 7 positions match TRBD1. In germline, CDR1 is KGHSH, CDR2 LQKENI. Germline trimming cut 6 bases from V and 6 bases from J; bases unmatched to any gene: 6. The CDR3 has 13 residues. CDR3 loop: CASSRIQGDTQYF. As DNA, the CDR3 is TGTGCCAGCTCCCGTATACAGGGGGATACGCAGTATTTT.

The chain couples TRBV28 to TRBJ2-1, with D perhaps TRBD1 (6 bases). V was cut by 6 bases and J by 8 bases, with 17 bases left in between. Germline V gene data show CDR1 as MDHEN and CDR2 as SYDVKM. The CDR3 is 14 amino acids. For the CDR3, the DNA is TGTGCCAGCAGCCTAGGGGGTAGCTTCCATGAGCAGTTCTTC. Translation gives CASSLGGSFHEQFF.

This sequence joins TRBV5-4 and TRBJ2-5; 12 bases line up with TRBD2. The germline V gene has CDR1 SGHNT and CDR2 YYREEE (reference sequence). The V gene end was trimmed by 2 bases and the J gene end by 5 bases; junction bases not matched to a gene: 7. CDR3 length: 16 residues. The chain's CDR3 is CASSFPGTSGSETQYF. The CDR3 DNA follows: TGTGCCAGCAGCTTTCCCGGGACTAGCGGGTCGGAGACCCAGTACTTC.

In this sample, this clone turned up once. The sample carries other DNA sequences with the same CDR3. The V call is TRBV15, the J call TRBJ2-7; 7 bases line up with TRBD1. With V trimmed by 2 bases and J by 1 base, 8 bases remained unmatched. This CDR3 has 16 amino acids. The germline V gene has CDR1 LNHNV and CDR2 YYDKDF (reference sequence). Here the CDR3 reads CATSRSTYRGSYEQYF. The CDR3 DNA sequence: TGTGCCACCAGCAGATCTACTTACAGGGGTTCCTACGAGCAGTACTTC.

V and J are TRBV7-2 and TRBJ2-7; D unresolved. Per germline, CDR1 SGHTA and CDR2 FQGNSA. This CDR3 has 13 residues. Trimming removed 3 bases from V and 0 bases from J, with 6 bases in between. The CDR3 reads CASSLISSYEQYF. DNA for the CDR3: TGTGCCAGCAGCTTGATTAGCTCCTACGAGCAGTACTTC.

This sequence joins TRBV5-5 and TRBJ2-6; 12 nucleotides agree with TRBD1. CDR1 SGHKS and CDR2 YYEKEE come from the germline V gene (reference sequence). The CDR3 is 19 amino acids. V lost 4 bases to trimming and J lost 0 bases; unmatched junction nucleotides: 8. CDR3 bases: TGTGCCAGCAGCGATACCCGGGACAGGGGGCTCTCTGGGGCCAACGTCCTGACTTTC. This encodes CASSDTRDRGLSGANVLTF.

This chain joins TRBV2 and TRBJ2-4; D is unresolved. With 6 bases removed from V and 0 bases from J, the gap between germline ends came to 6 bases. Germline CDR1 reads SNHLY; CDR2 reads FYNNEI. This CDR3 comprises 13 residues. The CDR3 DNA reads as TGTGCCAGCAGCCGTTTAGCCAAAAACATTCAGTACTTC. Its translation: CASSRLAKNIQYF. Complete variable domain (other parts from reference TRBV2 and TRBJ2-4): EPEVTQTPSHQVTQMGQEVILRCVPISNHLYFYWYRQILGQKVEFLVSFYNNEISEKSEIFDDQFSVERPDGSNFTLKIRSTKLEDSAMYFCASSRLAKNIQYFGAGTRLSVL.

The chain is built from TRBV18 and TRBJ1-6; D gene ambiguous. Trimming stripped 5 bases from V and 5 bases from J, with 10 bases between. Germline CDR1 and CDR2: KGHSH and LQKENI. This CDR3 is built from 14 residues. The CDR3 DNA sequence: TGTGCCAGCTCATTCACAATGGATAATTCACCCCTCCACTTT. Its protein product is CASSFTMDNSPLHF.

In this sample, this clone turned up once. The chain recombines TRBV6-1 with TRBJ2-2, with D perhaps matching TRBD2 (6 bases). Germline V lookup: CDR1 MNHNS, CDR2 SASEGT. V lost 7 bases, J lost 7 bases, and 13 bases lay in between. The CDR3 contains 13 residues. The CDR3: CASIEAGGGELFF. Here the CDR3 DNA reads TGTGCCAGCATAGAGGCCGGGGGCGGGGAGCTGTTTTTT.

The CDR3: CASSPEGSETQYF. As DNA, the CDR3 is TGTGCCAGCAGCCCAGAGGGTTCCGAGACCCAGTACTTC. The rearrangement uses TRBV11-3 and TRBJ2-5, with D maybe TRBD2 (5 bases). Trimming stripped 5 bases from V and 5 bases from J, with 12 bases between. In germline, CDR1 is SGHNT, CDR2 YENEEA. The length of the CDR3 is 13 residues.

CDR3 protein: CASSGEGGGTEAFF. CDR3 bases: TGTGCCAGCAGTGGAGAAGGGGGGGGCACTGAAGCTTTCTTT. This rearrangement joins TRBV6-1 to TRBJ1-1; maybe TRBD1 (6 bases). CDR1 is MNHNS, CDR2 SASEGT, per germline. This CDR3 is 14 amino acids long. The V end was cut by 4 bases, the J end by 4 bases, with 13 bases between.

The V and J genes are TRBV6-1 and TRBJ2-1; TRBD2 matches at 8 bases. The CDR3 runs to 14 residues. The J segment lost 9 bases and the V segment lost 1 base, leaving 5 bases of the junction unmatched. The V gene's germline CDR1 is MNHNS and CDR2 SASEGT. The CDR3 protein is CASSEGLARGEQFF. The CDR3 nucleotides read TGTGCCAGCAGTGAAGGACTAGCGAGGGGTGAGCAGTTCTTC.

This clone showed up many times. This chain links TRBV19 with TRBJ2-3, with 9 bases lining up with TRBD1. The CDR3 covers 15 residues. The germline V gene encodes CDR1 LNHDA and CDR2 SQIVND (reference sequence). The V and J ends lost 1 base and 1 base, in that order; junction bases with no gene match: 0. The CDR3 region is CASSIGTGGTDTQYF. CDR3 bases: TGTGCCAGTAGTATAGGGACAGGGGGCACAGATACGCAGTATTTT.

The chain couples TRBV11-3 to TRBJ2-5; 7 bases fit TRBD1. From germline, CDR1 is SGHNT and CDR2 YENEEA. The junction had 1 base not matched to a gene; V was cut back by 5 bases and J by 1 base. The CDR3 sequence is 13 residues long. Here the CDR3 reads CASSRDSQETQYF. In DNA, the CDR3 is TGTGCCAGCAGCCGGGACAGCCAAGAGACCCAGTACTTC.

V is TRBV6-5 and J is TRBJ1-4; D is unresolved. CDR3 length: 15 residues. Trimming took 6 bases from V and 4 from J, leaving 15 bases between them. The germline V gene has CDR1 MNHEY and CDR2 SVGAGI. The CDR3 nucleotides are TGTGCCAGCAGCCCCTGGAGGGCGAGTAATGAAAAACTGTTTTTT. Translation: CASSPWRASNEKLFF.

This sequence joins TRBV6-4 and TRBJ1-1; TRBD1 matches at 9 bases. The CDR3 has 13 residues. Germline trimming cut 4 bases from V and 8 bases from J; bases unmatched to any gene: 5. Germline V CDR1 and CDR2: MRHNA, SNTAGT. CDR3 region: CASSADRGSEAFF. In DNA form, the CDR3 reads TGTGCCAGCAGTGCCGACAGGGGGTCAGAAGCTTTCTTT.

The chain joins TRBV5-4 to TRBJ2-5; D is perhaps TRBD2 (7 bases). The end of the DNA aligns better with TRBJ2-7, so the J call may be wrong. The CDR3 has 16 residues. Germline lookup yields CDR1 SGHNT and CDR2 YYREEE (reference sequence). The CDR3 spells CASSLRLGGRSDEQYF. In DNA form, the CDR3 reads TGTGCCAGCAGCTTGAGGCTCGGGGGGCGATCAGACGAGCAGTACTTC.

Comment on this clone: A far larger clone is a single base away, which makes a read error likely. The DNA of the CDR3 is TGTGCCAGCAGCCCCGGGACAGGGAATCAGCCCCAGCATTTT. Translation: CASSPGTGNQPQHF. The chain recombines TRBV7-6 with TRBJ1-5; the match to TRBD1 covers 9 bases. The CDR3 length is 14 residues. Germline V gene data show CDR1 as SGHVS and CDR2 as FNYEAQ. With 5 bases clipped from V and 4 bases from J, the junction kept 3 bases outside the gene matches.

The chain employs TRBV9 and TRBJ2-5; 13 nucleotides agree with TRBD2. Germline loops: CDR1 SGDLS, CDR2 YYNGEE. This CDR3 has 15 residues. The V segment lost 4 bases and the J segment 7 bases; nucleotides outside the gene matches: 7. The CDR3 spells CASSPGLAGAVTQYF. CDR3 DNA sequence: TGTGCCAGCAGCCCCGGACTAGCGGGGGCAGTGACCCAGTACTTC.

V is TRBV20-1 and J is TRBJ2-7, with no clear D. Trimming stripped 6 bases from V and 3 bases from J, with 9 bases between. Germline values: CDR1 DFQATT, CDR2 SNEGSKA (reference sequence). This CDR3 spans 11 amino acids. The CDR3 DNA follows: TGCAGTGCCGAGCGCAGCTACGAGCAGTACTTC. Translating gives CSAERSYEQYF.